These 4 T cell receptor beta chains share one sample of origin, sequenced in a study of blood T cell repertoires in COVID-19 (dated by TCRdb to 2019 to 2021). Library generation was performed with the immunoSEQ multiplex PCR assay. This is the immuneACCESS table as TCRdb keeps it, with only in-frame sequences that have V and J called. A part of the clones is gone; compared with another copy, unresolved V genes explain less than half, and the rest is unexplained. The sample includes roughly 150,000 clones, with 84% observed a single time. 40% to 55% of the sample comes from the top ten. Specimen: peripheral blood. Source of these receptors: a human donor in a cohort sampled during active COVID-19.

The V and J genes are TRBV4-2 and TRBJ2-2; 7 nucleotides align to TRBD1. This CDR3 is built from 15 residues. The V and J ends lost 2 bases and 3 bases, in that order; junction bases with no gene match: 3. In germline, CDR1 is LGHNA, CDR2 YNFKEQ. The CDR3 is CASSQFTGDTGELFF. The CDR3 nucleotides are TGTGCCAGCAGCCAATTTACAGGGGACACCGGGGAGCTGTTTTTT.

The gene calls are TRBV4-2 and TRBJ2-3; 10 bases fit TRBD2. CDR1 is LGHNA and CDR2 is YNFKEQ in the germline V gene. The V gene end was trimmed by 4 bases and the J gene end by 4 bases; junction bases not matched to a gene: 8. This CDR3 comprises 16 residues. The CDR3 is CASSLVAGGGSDTQYF. The CDR3 DNA sequence: TGTGCCAGCAGCCTAGTAGCGGGAGGCGGGTCAGATACGCAGTATTTT.

This chain uses TRBV6-5 with TRBJ2-7, with D maybe TRBD1 (6 bases). V lost 7 bases and J lost 4, with 8 bases in between. Germline V gene data show CDR1 as MNHEY and CDR2 as SVGAGI. The CDR3 totals 11 residues. CDR3 DNA sequence: TGTGCCAGCACCCAGGGGTACGAGCAGTACGTC. This encodes CASTQGYEQYV.

The chain links TRBV11-2 to TRBJ2-3; weak D call: TRBD1 (5 bases). The CDR3 spans 17 residues. Looked up from germline, CDR1 is SGHAT and CDR2 is FQNNGV. Between the trimmed V and J ends, which lost 1 base and 4 bases, there was a span of 18 bases. This CDR3 is CASSLGSLRGRADTQYF. The CDR3 DNA reads as TGTGCCAGCAGCTTAGGGAGCCTAAGGGGCCGGGCAGATACGCAGTATTTT. The whole variable domain, filled in from reference TRBV11-2 and TRBJ2-3, reads EAGVAQSPRYKIIEKRQSVAFWCNPISGHATLYWYQQILGQGPKLLIQFQNNGVVDDSQLPKDRFSAERLKGVDSTLKIQPAKLEDSAVYLCASSLGSLRGRADTQYFGPGTRLTVL.